One and the same sample provided the 15 T cell receptor beta chains below, sequenced in a study of shared clonotypes between healthy human individuals (dated by TCRdb to 2020 to 2021). The protocol used for the library was the immunoSEQ multiplex PCR assay. Sourced from immuneACCESS, this table was stored by TCRdb with only in-frame sequences that have V and J called. A share of the clones is absent; for the studies checked, an unresolved V gene accounts for under half, and the remainder has no known explanation. A total of millions of clones appear in this sample, more than 80% of them only once. Together, the top ten hold 0.11% to 0.15% of the sample. The specimen sequenced was naive CD4+ T cells sorted from blood. Read against the paper, the sample's cell subset or site label means: CD45RA+ positively selected. These receptors were obtained from a man between 18 and 35 years old in good health.

The V and J genes are TRBV12-5 and TRBJ1-2; no clear D. Trimming shortened V by 1 base and J by 0 bases, and 3 bases separated the two germline ends. CDR3 length: 13 amino acids. The germline V gene has CDR1 LGHNT and CDR2 FRNRAP. CDR3 protein: CASGLGANYGYTF. CDR3 DNA sequence: TGTGCTAGTGGTTTGGGCGCTAACTATGGCTACACCTTC.

The chain combines TRBV6-6 with TRBJ1-2; a possible D gene is TRBD1 (5 bases). V lost 0 bases and J lost 5, with 13 bases in between. The CDR3 runs 15 residues. Germline assignment: CDR1 MNHNY and CDR2 SVGAGI (reference sequence). CDR3 DNA sequence: TGTGCCAGCAGTTACTCGTTTCCCAGGGAGTATGGCTACACCTTC. Protein product: CASSYSFPREYGYTF.

The rearrangement links TRBV5-1 to TRBJ1-3; no reliable D call. In germline, CDR1 is SGHRS, CDR2 YFSETQ. There are 16 residues in the CDR3. The ends were cut back, 0 bases at V and 0 bases at J, with 10 bases in the middle. DNA of the CDR3: TGCGCCAGCAGCTTGGAGCCAGCCATCTCTGGAAACACCATATATTTT. The encoded protein is CASSLEPAISGNTIYF. Combining the CDR3 with reference TRBV5-1 and TRBJ1-3 gives the whole variable domain KAGVTQTPRYLIKTRGQQVTLSCSPISGHRSVSWYQQTPGQGLQFLFEYFSETQRNKGNFPGRFSGRQFSNSRSEMNVSTLELGDSALYLCASSLEPAISGNTIYFGEGSWLTVV.

The chain uses TRBV7-2 and TRBJ2-7; TRBD1 is a possible D gene (5 bases). Between the trimmed V and J ends, which lost 1 base and 5 bases, there was a span of 12 bases. The CDR3 covers 14 residues. Germline V lookup: CDR1 SGHTA, CDR2 FQGNSA. CDR3 in amino acids: CASSLDGARDEQYF. The DNA for the CDR3 is TGTGCCAGCAGCTTAGATGGGGCACGAGACGAGCAGTACTTC.

This chain uses TRBV19 with TRBJ1-2, with D perhaps matching TRBD1 (6 bases). Germline V gene data show CDR1 as LNHDA and CDR2 as SQIVND (reference sequence). The CDR3 covers 15 residues. With 10 bases removed from V and 3 bases from J, the gap between germline ends came to 21 bases. In nucleotides, the CDR3 is TGTGCCACATCCCGTGGGGGGGGGCTGGACTATGGCTACACCTTC. Amino acids: CATSRGGGLDYGYTF.

This CDR3 is CASSPLASGLRSYEQYF. DNA for the CDR3: TGCGCCAGCAGCCCGTTAGCTAGCGGCCTACGCTCCTACGAGCAGTACTTC. The chain joins TRBV5-1 to TRBJ2-7; TRBD2 matches at 7 bases. Germline lookup yields CDR1 SGHRS and CDR2 YFSETQ. This CDR3 contains 17 residues. The J segment lost 0 bases and the V segment lost 4 bases, leaving 13 bases of the junction unmatched. The whole variable domain, filled in from reference TRBV5-1 and TRBJ2-7, reads KAGVTQTPRYLIKTRGQQVTLSCSPISGHRSVSWYQQTPGQGLQFLFEYFSETQRNKGNFPGRFSGRQFSNSRSEMNVSTLELGDSALYLCASSPLASGLRSYEQYFGPGTRLTVT.

The rearrangement joins TRBV13 to TRBJ1-4; D remains unclear. Per germline, CDR1 PRHDT and CDR2 FYEKMQ (reference sequence). The V gene lost 0 bases and the J gene lost 4 bases, with 6 bases spanning the gap. The CDR3 runs 14 residues. The CDR3, as DNA: TGTGCCAGCAGCTTAGGCAGCGGTAATGAAAAACTGTTTTTT. It encodes CASSLGSGNEKLFF.

The gene calls are TRBV19 and TRBJ2-2; the D is unclear. This CDR3 is built from 13 residues. Trimming left V 6 bases short and J 2 bases short, with 7 bases between. The germline CDR1 and CDR2 sequences are LNHDA and SQIVND (reference sequence). Here the CDR3 DNA reads TGTGCCAGTAGATTACCTAACACCGGGGAGCTGTTTTTT. This encodes CASRLPNTGELFF.

The chain combines TRBV5-4 with TRBJ1-1; 8 nucleotides match TRBD1. CDR1 and CDR2 (germline): SGHNT, YYREEE (reference sequence). CDR3 size: 15 residues. V lost 1 base to trimming and J lost 3 bases; unmatched junction nucleotides: 5. CDR3 sequence reads: CASSLWTGWDTEAFF. CDR3 in DNA: TGTGCCAGCAGCTTGTGGACAGGGTGGGACACTGAAGCTTTCTTT. The whole variable domain, filled in from reference TRBV5-4 and TRBJ1-1, reads ETGVTQSPTHLIKTRGQQVTLRCSSQSGHNTVSWYQQALGQGPQFIFQYYREEENGRGNFPPRFSGLQFPNYSSELNVNALELDDSALYLCASSLWTGWDTEAFFGQGTRLTVV.

The chain couples TRBV14 to TRBJ2-7; unclear D gene. Trimming stripped 0 bases from V and 3 bases from J, with 6 bases between. This CDR3 contains 13 residues. CDR1 SGHDN and CDR2 FVKESK come from the germline V gene. CDR3 loop: CASSQDMIYEQYF. The DNA for the CDR3 is TGTGCCAGCAGCCAAGATATGATCTACGAGCAGTACTTC.

The chain uses TRBV4-1 and TRBJ2-7; perhaps D is TRBD1 or TRBD2 (5 bases each). V was pared by 4 bases and J by 9 bases, with 22 bases between. Germline assignment: CDR1 MGHRA and CDR2 YSYEKL. There are 15 residues in the CDR3. The DNA for the CDR3 is TGCGCCAGCAGCCCGGGGCAAGCCAGCCTATTTGGGCAGTACTTC. This gives the protein CASSPGQASLFGQYF.

The V and J genes are TRBV23-1 and TRBJ2-2; possible D gene TRBD2, 5 bases. TRBV23-1 is an ORF, and what it does is uncertain. The length of the CDR3 is 15 residues. Trimming shortened V by 3 bases and J by 3 bases, and 11 bases separated the two germline ends. In nucleotides, the CDR3 is TGCGCCAGCAGTCACACCTCCGGGGACACCGGGGAGCTGTTTTTT. As protein: CASSHTSGDTGELFF.

The V and J genes are TRBV28 and TRBJ1-2; D ambiguous. The CDR3 covers 12 residues. Germline V gene data show CDR1 as MDHEN and CDR2 as SYDVKM. V was clipped by 5 bases and J by 8 bases, with 12 bases between them. In DNA form, the CDR3 reads TGTGCCAGCAGTCGCCGTCTTGGGGGCTACACCTTC. Its translation is CASSRRLGGYTF.

The rearrangement links TRBV27 to TRBJ2-5; 12 positions agree with TRBD2. Germline CDR1 MNHEY, CDR2 SMNVEV (reference sequence). The trim removed 2 bases at V and 0 bases at J, leaving 4 bases unmatched. This CDR3 has 17 amino acids. The CDR3 loop is CASSLLAGGLHQETQYF. The CDR3 nucleotides read TGTGCCAGCAGTTTACTAGCGGGGGGGCTACACCAAGAGACCCAGTACTTC.

V usage is TRBV7-2 and J usage is TRBJ2-2; possible D gene TRBD1, 5 bases. The CDR3 covers 15 residues. With 5 bases removed from V and 3 bases from J, the gap between germline ends came to 13 bases. Looked up from germline, CDR1 is SGHTA and CDR2 is FQGNSA. CDR3 coding DNA: TGTGCCAGCAGCCCCCGGAAGGGGCACACCGGGGAGCTGTTTTTT. It codes for CASSPRKGHTGELFF.